What follows are 14 T cell receptor beta chains derived from one specimen sequenced in a study of shared clonotypes between healthy human individuals. The table came from immunoSEQ multiplex PCR; TCRdb's copy has only in-frame clones and leaves some out. The sample carries a few million clones, about 90% recorded once. The specimen was naive CD4+ T cells from PBMCs. The subset: CD45RA+ positively selected. The receptors stem from a man younger than 30 in good health. Some clones in this sample may be carry-over from other donors' samples.

This clone was observed once. The chain links TRBV29-1 to TRBJ1-2; possibly TRBD1 for D (6 bases). Germline CDR1 is SQVTM and CDR2 is ANQGSEA. The CDR3 contains 11 residues. Trimming removed 7 bases from V and 8 bases from J, with 14 bases in between. In nucleotides, the CDR3 is TGCAGCGCTGGGGGGGCGGGAGGCTACACCTTC. Translating it yields CSAGGAGGYTF.

The chain recombines TRBV7-8 with TRBJ1-5; no reliable D call. This CDR3 is built from 14 residues. Germline V lookup: CDR1 SGHVS, CDR2 FQNEAQ. Trimming removed 1 base from V and 3 bases from J, with 7 bases in between. For the CDR3, the DNA is TGTGCCAGCAGCTTAGAAGGGATCAATCAGCCCCAGCATTTT. It yields the protein CASSLEGINQPQHF.

A single count supports this clone. This chain uses TRBV15 with TRBJ1-4; tentative D call: TRBD1 (6 bases). Germline-derived CDR1 and CDR2 are LNHNV and YYDKDF (reference sequence). The CDR3 contains 16 residues. V gave up 3 bases and J gave up 4 bases, with 15 bases separating them. This chain's CDR3 is CATSRSPGHSNEKLFF. The CDR3 bases are TGTGCCACCAGCAGGTCACCGGGACACAGTAATGAAAAACTGTTTTTT.

This rearrangement joins TRBV9 to TRBJ1-3; D is unclear. V was cut by 0 bases and J by 2 bases, with 9 bases left in between. Per the germline V gene, CDR1 is SGDLS and CDR2 is YYNGEE. The CDR3 contains 15 residues. In DNA, the CDR3 is TGTGCCAGCAGCGTAGAGGGAAATACTGGAAACACCATATATTTT. Translation gives CASSVEGNTGNTIYF.

The rearrangement uses TRBV29-1 and TRBJ2-2; D unclear. V dropped 1 base and J dropped 7 bases, with 10 bases sitting between them. The CDR3 spans 13 residues. CDR1 and CDR2 (germline): SQVTM, ANQGSEA. CDR3 region: CSVEGPLGGELFF. The CDR3 DNA is TGCAGCGTTGAAGGACCCCTTGGCGGGGAGCTGTTTTTT.

A remark on this clone: This CDR3 is also generated by other DNA sequences in the sample. This sequence joins TRBV29-1 and TRBJ1-3; D is undetermined. CDR3 size: 12 residues. Trimming stripped 3 bases from V and 0 bases from J, with 3 bases between. Germline V gene lookup returns CDR1 SQVTM and CDR2 ANQGSEA. The CDR3 DNA is TGCAGCGTTGAGTACTCTGGAAACACCATATATTTT. Its protein product is CSVEYSGNTIYF.

This chain joins TRBV6-5 and TRBJ2-5; TRBD1 aligns across 9 bases. Germline CDR1 MNHEY, CDR2 SVGAGI. Trimming at V came to 5 bases and at J to 5 bases, leaving 9 bases not matched to a gene. The CDR3 sequence is 15 residues long. In DNA, the CDR3 is TGTGCCAGCAGTCCGCCGGGACAGGGCGTTGAGACCCAGTACTTC. It translates to CASSPPGQGVETQYF.

The V gene is TRBV30, the J gene TRBJ1-3; 7 nucleotides line up with TRBD1. Germline CDR1 and CDR2: GTSNPN and SVGIG (reference sequence). J lost 0 bases, V lost 1 base, and 9 bases had no gene match. This CDR3 region has 17 residues. The CDR3: CAWSADRVSSSGNTIYF. CDR3 coding DNA: TGTGCCTGGAGTGCCGACAGGGTGTCGAGCTCTGGAAACACCATATATTTT.

The V and J genes are TRBV20-1 and TRBJ1-4; D gene uncertain. The CDR3 extends over 11 amino acids. Germline CDR1 reads DFQATT; CDR2 reads SNEGSKA (reference sequence). The germline V and J ends were trimmed by 5 bases and 8 bases, with 9 bases remaining between them. The CDR3 DNA sequence: TGCAGTGCTCCAGTGCGGGAAAAACTGTTTTTT. It codes for CSAPVREKLFF.

V and J are TRBV19 and TRBJ1-5, with D possibly being TRBD1 (6 bases). This CDR3 contains 14 residues. Trimming removed 6 bases from V and 7 bases from J, with 16 bases in between. Germline CDR1 LNHDA, CDR2 SQIVND (reference sequence). The CDR3 loop is CASRQLTGDQPQHF. The CDR3, as DNA: TGTGCCAGTAGGCAATTGACAGGCGACCAGCCCCAGCATTTT.

This clone was detected only once. This chain joins TRBV28 and TRBJ2-7; 7 bases are shared with TRBD1. Germline V gene lookup returns CDR1 MDHEN and CDR2 SYDVKM. This CDR3 is 14 amino acids long. Germline trimming cut 7 bases from V and 2 bases from J; bases unmatched to any gene: 8. The CDR3 spells CASTSGTATYEQYF. The CDR3 DNA reads TGTGCCAGCACCTCCGGGACAGCTACCTACGAGCAGTACTTC.

The J gene is TRBJ2-1, the V gene TRBV18; TRBD1 matches at 8 bases. Germline V lookup: CDR1 KGHSH, CDR2 LQKENI. The ends lost 3 bases at V and 2 bases at J; junction bases unmatched: 9. This CDR3 spans 17 amino acids. The DNA for the CDR3 is TGTGCCAGCTCACCCCCCACCGGGACAGGTACCTACAATGAGCAGTTCTTC. Its translation: CASSPPTGTGTYNEQFF.

This clone was seen a single time. The sample holds other DNA sequences that translate to the same CDR3. V gene TRBV7-3 combines with J gene TRBJ2-1, with D hard to call. This CDR3 has 15 amino acids. Germline CDR1 reads SGHTA; CDR2 reads FQGTGA. Trimming took 2 bases from V and 0 from J, leaving 8 bases between them. The CDR3 DNA reads as TGTGCCAGCAGCTTATTGCGGAGCTCCTACAATGAGCAGTTCTTC. It specifies CASSLLRSSYNEQFF.

This chain uses TRBV4-1 with TRBJ2-7, with TRBD1 identical over 9 bases. V trimming: 3 bases; J trimming: 3 bases; junction bases outside the gene matches: 9. The CDR3 extends over 16 amino acids. CDR1 and CDR2 from the germline V gene are MGHRA and YSYEKL. The CDR3 region is CASSHIFRDRVYEQYF. The CDR3 DNA sequence: TGCGCCAGCAGCCATATATTTAGGGACAGGGTCTACGAGCAGTACTTC.